Following are 9 T cell receptor beta chains from one sample sequenced in a study of vaccination and CD4 T cells after COVID-19. Specified time point: late sampling 161 to 241 days after vaccination in a few convalescent patients. Treatment specified: approximately 11-day PBMC culture with coronavirus spike peptide pools or control peptides (ViraFEST assay). The Oncomine TCR Beta short-read assay generated sequence data from the DNA of cultured CD4+ T cells. In TCRdb, the PCR reads were re-called with MiXCR into one record per CDR3 protein. The sample carries tens of thousands of distinct CDR3 sequences, about 30% recorded once. For these TCRs, the target antigens are not known. The sample here was CD4+ T cells from blood, cultured in vitro, taken about 7 months after SARS-CoV-2 vaccination. These receptors came from a human donor who had recovered from COVID-19.

This clonotype showed up just a few times. This rearrangement joins TRBV19 to TRBJ2-1; D is uncertain. The germline V gene encodes CDR1 LNHDA and CDR2 SQIVND (reference sequence). CDR3 length equals 14 residues. V gave up 5 bases and J gave up 3 bases, with 11 bases separating them. CDR3 sequence reads: CASSYPSIYNEQFF. Here the CDR3 DNA reads TGTGCCAGTAGTTACCCCTCGATCTACAATGAGCAGTTCTTC.

This clonotype was recorded a few times. The CDR3 reads CASSPSLADTQYF. The CDR3 DNA follows: TGTGCCAGCAGCCCTAGCCTAGCAGATACGCAGTATTTT. V and J are TRBV11-1 and TRBJ2-3; possible D gene TRBD2, 5 bases. Germline loops: CDR1 SGHAT, CDR2 FQDESV (reference sequence). The ends were cut back, 5 bases at V and 4 bases at J, with 10 bases in the middle. This CDR3 comprises 13 residues.

This clonotype was seen a few times. The genes are TRBV11-3 and TRBJ2-3, with 9 nucleotides matching TRBD2. The CDR3 has 18 residues. V was pared by 3 bases and J by 1 base, with 11 bases of the junction left unmatched. Germline V gene data show CDR1 as SGHNT and CDR2 as YENEEA. The CDR3 region is CASSFSTWPSGGTDTQYF. The DNA for the CDR3 is TGTGCCAGCAGCTTTTCGACCTGGCCTAGCGGGGGCACAGATACGCAGTATTTT. Based on the CDR3 plus reference TRBV11-3 and TRBJ2-3, the full variable domain is EAGVVQSPRYKIIEKKQPVAFWCNPISGHNTLYWYLQNLGQGPELLIRYENEEAVDDSQLPKDRFSAERLKGVDSTLKIQPAELGDSAVYLCASSFSTWPSGGTDTQYFGPGTRLTVL.

This clonotype was detected a few times. The CDR3 coding sequence is TGTGCCAGCAGTGATTGGGGGGGCACAGATACGCAGTATTTT. Amino acids: CASSDWGGTDTQYF. The rearrangement uses TRBV6-1 and TRBJ2-3; D possibly corresponds to TRBD2 (6 bases). CDR3 size: 14 residues. Germline loops: CDR1 MNHNS, CDR2 SASEGT. The V end was cut by 3 bases, the J end by 1 base, with 8 bases between.

This clonotype was counted between two and nine times. This chain joins TRBV7-2 and TRBJ2-3; no firm D call. V was shortened by 5 bases and J by 5 bases, with 14 bases between the two germline ends. From germline, CDR1 is SGHTA and CDR2 FQGNSA. The CDR3 consists of 14 residues. This CDR3 reads CASSPGSIGDTQYF. As DNA, the CDR3 is TGTGCCAGCAGCCCTGGCTCGATCGGAGATACGCAGTATTTT. Full variable domain (rest looked up from reference TRBV7-2 and TRBJ2-3): GAGVSQSPSNKVTEKGKDVELRCDPISGHTALYWYRQSLGQGLEFLIYFQGNSAPDKSGLPSDRFSAERTGGSVSTLTIQRTQQEDSAVYLCASSPGSIGDTQYFGPGTRLTVL.

This clonotype was seen a few times. The chain links TRBV7-9 to TRBJ2-1; D possibly corresponds to TRBD2 (6 bases). The germline V gene encodes CDR1 SEHNR and CDR2 FQNEAQ (reference sequence). The CDR3 loop spans 16 amino acids. V was trimmed by 2 bases and J by 4 bases, leaving 15 bases between them. Here the CDR3 DNA reads TGTGCCAGCAGCTTATTGGGCGGGGCTCGTTACAATGAGCAGTTCTTC. Protein: CASSLLGGARYNEQFF. The complete variable domain, with remaining parts taken from reference TRBV7-9 and TRBJ2-1, reads DTGVSQNPRHKITKRGQNVTFRCDPISEHNRLYWYRQTLGQGPEFLTYFQNEAQLEKSRLLSDRFSAERPKGSFSTLEIQRTEQGDSAMYLCASSLLGGARYNEQFFGPGTRLTVL.

This clonotype has a single count. This rearrangement joins TRBV5-4 to TRBJ1-2; no clear D gene. Trimming stripped 4 bases from V and 2 bases from J, with 12 bases between. This CDR3 is 14 amino acids long. Germline CDR1 SGHNT, CDR2 YYREEE (reference sequence). The CDR3 nucleotides are TGTGCCAGCAGCCCTGAAAGTGCCAACTATGGCTACACCTTC. Translating gives CASSPESANYGYTF.

V and J are TRBV27 and TRBJ2-1, with D possibly being TRBD1 or TRBD2 (5 bases each). The CDR3 covers 15 residues. With 0 bases removed from V and 5 bases from J, the gap between germline ends came to 11 bases. Germline-derived CDR1 and CDR2 are MNHEY and SMNVEV (reference sequence). The CDR3 protein is CASSLSWGTDNEQFF. CDR3 nucleotide sequence: TGTGCCAGCAGTTTATCGTGGGGGACCGACAATGAGCAGTTCTTC.

This clonotype was detected a few times. The chain links TRBV4-1 to TRBJ2-7, with TRBD2 as a possible D gene (6 bases). The CDR3 covers 14 residues. V gave up 1 base and J gave up 6 bases, with 13 bases separating them. Germline CDR1 reads MGHRA; CDR2 reads YSYEKL. CDR3 amino acids: CASSQGAGLSEQYF. In DNA form, the CDR3 reads TGCGCCAGCAGCCAAGGGGCGGGGCTCTCCGAGCAGTACTTC.